This TCR beta chain appears in the sequencing data of a study of T cells in Graves' hyperthyroidism and ophthalmopathy. This clonotype was recorded at least ten times. Its antigen remains unidentified. The CDR3 regions of TCR beta were amplified from RNA transcripts. During a first-round RT-PCR of the TCR CDR3, the HTBI primer set was used. TCRdb re-called the multiplex PCR reads through MiXCR, storing one row per CDR3 protein. The sample has about 380,000 distinct CDR3 sequences; over 11% are singletons. Those with hyperthyroidism were 18 to 65 years old, newly diagnosed, and ill for under 2 months. The diagnoses drew upon clinical symptoms, serum thyroxine and TRAb, thyroid ultrasound and orbital computed tomography. About 10 ml of fresh peripheral blood supplied the PBMCs. The V gene end was trimmed by 4 bases and the J gene end by 10 bases; junction bases not matched to a gene: 16. Germline values: CDR1 SGHTS, CDR2 YDEGEE. The CDR3 extends over 15 amino acids.

Study-wide results and limits: Peripheral blood also featured most of the thyroid clonotypes expanded above 0.001.

This receptor was taken from an older woman with Graves' hyperthyroidism. Material for sequencing was blood. The rearrangement links TRBV5-8 to TRBJ1-2; 7 nucleotides agree with TRBD1. The CDR3 DNA is TGTGCCAGCAGCAGGAACGGACAGGTTGGAATCTCCTACACCTTC. The encoded protein is CASSRNGQVGISYTF.